This TCR beta chain was observed in a study of cytomegalovirus exposure and HLA in healthy donors. Findings of the study overall: The number of N-insertions in an Asian-associated ancestry cluster was reportedly below the approximately 700-donor mean in a later analysis.

PCR was performed using 60 Vbeta and 13 Jbeta primers. The method was immunoSEQ multiplex PCR; TCRdb's version includes in-frame clones alone and lacks a portion of them. This repertoire shows 90,000 to 100,000 clones, over 60% found once; its top ten account for over 15%. On this clone itself: What it binds is not known. At one of its ends the junction is not consistent with the germline gene, which may arise from a read error. The sample contains more than one DNA sequence encoding this CDR3.

Germline V gene sequence: CDR1 LGHNA, CDR2 YNFKEQ. This CDR3 comprises 14 residues. The clonotype comes from a man aged 55 to 69 in good health and CMV-seropositive. The specimen sequenced was PBMCs. The rearrangement uses TRBV4-2 and TRBJ1-6; unclear D gene. The CDR3 nucleotides read TGTGCCAGCAGCCTCGCTAGTATGAATTCCCCCCTCCACTTT. Its translation: CASSLASMNSPLHF.